The 3 T cell receptor beta chains listed next were all sequenced from one sample in a study of blood T cell repertoires in COVID-19. TCRdb's copy holds only in-frame clones and misses some; the assay was immunoSEQ multiplex PCR. The data show about 350,000 clones, roughly nine tenths seen once. The sequenced sample was PBMCs or T cells enriched from blood (not recorded which). All receptors come from a woman aged 25-40 years who had recovered from COVID-19.

This rearrangement joins TRBV29-1 to TRBJ1-5; TRBD1 is a possible D gene (6 bases). Trimming removed 7 bases at V and 1 base at J, with 14 bases between. The CDR3 length is 14 residues. Germline V gene sequence: CDR1 SQVTM, CDR2 ANQGSEA. This CDR3 is CSAAGDVSNQPQHF. The CDR3 bases are TGCAGCGCAGCAGGGGATGTAAGCAATCAGCCCCAGCATTTT. Full variable domain (rest looked up from reference TRBV29-1 and TRBJ1-5): SAVISQKPSRDICQRGTSLTIQCQVDSQVTMMFWYRQQPGQSLTLIATANQGSEATYESGFVIDKFPISRPNLTFSTLTVSNMSPEDSSIYLCSAAGDVSNQPQHFGDGTRLSIL.

The rearrangement links TRBV7-8 to TRBJ1-1; no clear D. V was clipped by 6 bases and J by 8 bases, with 16 bases between them. Germline CDR1 SGHVS, CDR2 FQNEAQ. CDR3 length equals 13 residues. The CDR3 region is CASSQRVEVEAFF. Written as DNA, the CDR3 is TGTGCCAGCAGTCAACGCGTGGAGGTAGAAGCTTTCTTT.

The J gene is TRBJ1-4, the V gene TRBV4-1, with a tentative D call TRBD1 (5 bases). Germline lookup yields CDR1 MGHRA and CDR2 YSYEKL. Trimming took off 1 base at V and 7 bases at J, with 16 bases between the two ends. The CDR3 loop spans 16 amino acids. The CDR3 sequence: CASSQVARGGVEKLFF. Written as DNA, the CDR3 is TGCGCCAGCAGCCAAGTAGCCCGAGGAGGGGTTGAAAAACTGTTTTTT.